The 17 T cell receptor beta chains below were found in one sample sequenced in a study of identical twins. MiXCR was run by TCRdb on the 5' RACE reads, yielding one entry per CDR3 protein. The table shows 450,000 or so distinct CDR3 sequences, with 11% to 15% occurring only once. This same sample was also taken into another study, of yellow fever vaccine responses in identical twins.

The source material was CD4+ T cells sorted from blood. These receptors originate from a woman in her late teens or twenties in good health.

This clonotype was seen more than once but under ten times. The DNA for the CDR3 is TGTGCCAGTAATGGGGGCAATCAGCCCCAGCATTTT. The encoded protein is CASNGGNQPQHF. This chain joins TRBV2 and TRBJ1-5; D unclear. CDR1 and CDR2 (germline): SNHLY, FYNNEI. This CDR3 comprises 12 residues. Trimming left V 9 bases short and J 2 bases short, with 8 bases between.

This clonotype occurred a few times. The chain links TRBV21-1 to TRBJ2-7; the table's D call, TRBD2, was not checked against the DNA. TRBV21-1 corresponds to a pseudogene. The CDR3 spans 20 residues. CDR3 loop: CASSGRAGLAIDYYPYEQYF. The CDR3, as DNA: TGTGCCAGCAGCGGACGAGCGGGACTAGCGATCGACTACTACCCCTACGAGCAGTACTTC.

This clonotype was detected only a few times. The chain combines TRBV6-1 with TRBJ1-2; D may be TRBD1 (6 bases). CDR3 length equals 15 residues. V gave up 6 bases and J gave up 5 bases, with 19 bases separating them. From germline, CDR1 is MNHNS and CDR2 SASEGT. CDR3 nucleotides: TGTGCCAGCAGGGTTAGGGACAAGAAGAAATATGGCTACACCTTC. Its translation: CASRVRDKKKYGYTF.

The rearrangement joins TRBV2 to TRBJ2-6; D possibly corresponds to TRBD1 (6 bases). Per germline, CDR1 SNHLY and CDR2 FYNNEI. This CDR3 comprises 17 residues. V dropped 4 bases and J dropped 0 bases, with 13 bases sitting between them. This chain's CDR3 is CASSGGRGSSGANVLTF. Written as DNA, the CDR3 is TGTGCCAGCAGTGGCGGCAGGGGAAGCTCTGGGGCCAACGTCCTGACTTTC.

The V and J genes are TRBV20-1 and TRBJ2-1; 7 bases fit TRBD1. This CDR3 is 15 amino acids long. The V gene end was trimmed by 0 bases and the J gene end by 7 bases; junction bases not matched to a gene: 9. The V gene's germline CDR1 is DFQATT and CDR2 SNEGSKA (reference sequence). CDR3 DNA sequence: TGCAGTGCTAGAGATTGGGCAGGGGGAAGGAATGAGCAGTTCTTC. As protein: CSARDWAGGRNEQFF.

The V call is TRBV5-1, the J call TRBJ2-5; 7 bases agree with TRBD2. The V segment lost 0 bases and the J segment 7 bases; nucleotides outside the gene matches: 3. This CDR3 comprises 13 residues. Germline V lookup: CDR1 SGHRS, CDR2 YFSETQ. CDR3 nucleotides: TGCGCCAGCAGCTTGGCGGCTAGCGGGACCCAGTACTTC. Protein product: CASSLAASGTQYF.

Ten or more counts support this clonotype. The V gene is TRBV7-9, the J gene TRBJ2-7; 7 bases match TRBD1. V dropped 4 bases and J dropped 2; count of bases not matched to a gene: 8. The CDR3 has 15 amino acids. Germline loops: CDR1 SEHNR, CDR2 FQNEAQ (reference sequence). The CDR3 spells CASSSDRESAYEQYF. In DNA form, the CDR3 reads TGTGCCAGCAGCTCCGACAGGGAATCCGCCTACGAGCAGTACTTC.

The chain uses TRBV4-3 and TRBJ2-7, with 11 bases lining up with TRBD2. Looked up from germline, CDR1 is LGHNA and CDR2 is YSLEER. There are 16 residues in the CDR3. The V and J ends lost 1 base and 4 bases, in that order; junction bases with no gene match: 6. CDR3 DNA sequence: TGCGCCAGCAGCCAAGCTCTCGGGACTAGCGGTTACGAGCAGTACTTC. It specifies CASSQALGTSGYEQYF.

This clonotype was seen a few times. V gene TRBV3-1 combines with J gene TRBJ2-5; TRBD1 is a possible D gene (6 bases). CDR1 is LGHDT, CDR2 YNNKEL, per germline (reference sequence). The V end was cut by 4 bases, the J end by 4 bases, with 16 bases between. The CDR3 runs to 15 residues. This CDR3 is CASSPAGRGGETQYF. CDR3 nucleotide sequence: TGTGCCAGCAGCCCTGCGGGCCGAGGGGGAGAGACCCAGTACTTC.

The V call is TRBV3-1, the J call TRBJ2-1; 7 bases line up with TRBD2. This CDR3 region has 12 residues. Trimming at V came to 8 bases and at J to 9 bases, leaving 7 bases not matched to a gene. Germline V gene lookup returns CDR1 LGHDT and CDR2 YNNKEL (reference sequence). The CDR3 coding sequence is TGTGCCAGCGGGGCGGGAGCGGGTGAGCAGTTCTTC. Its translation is CASGAGAGEQFF.

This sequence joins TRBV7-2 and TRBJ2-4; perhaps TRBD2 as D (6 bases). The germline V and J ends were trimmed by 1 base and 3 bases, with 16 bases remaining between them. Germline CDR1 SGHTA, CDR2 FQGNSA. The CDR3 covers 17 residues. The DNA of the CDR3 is TGTGCCAGCAGCTTAGGGCCGGGGGTGGCGGGCAAAAACATTCAGTACTTC. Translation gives CASSLGPGVAGKNIQYF.

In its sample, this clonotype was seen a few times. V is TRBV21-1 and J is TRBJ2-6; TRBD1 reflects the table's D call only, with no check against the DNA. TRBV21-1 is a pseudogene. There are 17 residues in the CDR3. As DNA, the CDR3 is TGTGCCAGCAGCAAAGAATTCCAGGGAATTGGGGCCAACGTCCTGACTTTC. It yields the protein CASSKEFQGIGANVLTF.

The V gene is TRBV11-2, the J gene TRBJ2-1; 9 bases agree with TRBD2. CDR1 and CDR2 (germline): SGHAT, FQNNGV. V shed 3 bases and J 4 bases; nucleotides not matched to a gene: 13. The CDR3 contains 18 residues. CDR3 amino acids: CASSFELLLAGLYNEQFF. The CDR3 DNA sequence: TGTGCCAGCAGCTTCGAATTATTACTAGCGGGCCTGTACAATGAGCAGTTCTTC.

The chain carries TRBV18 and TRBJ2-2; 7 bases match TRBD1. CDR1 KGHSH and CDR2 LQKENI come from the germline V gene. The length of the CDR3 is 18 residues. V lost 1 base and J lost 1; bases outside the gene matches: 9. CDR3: CASSPLGQETGNTGELFF. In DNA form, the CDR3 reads TGTGCCAGCTCACCACTCGGACAGGAGACAGGGAACACCGGGGAGCTGTTTTTT. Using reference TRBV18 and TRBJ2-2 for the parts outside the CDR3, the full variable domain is NAGVMQNPRHLVRRRGQEARLRCSPMKGHSHVYWYRQLPEEGLKFMVYLQKENIIDESGMPKERFSAEFPKEGPSILRIQQVVRGDSAAYFCASSPLGQETGNTGELFFGEGSRLTVL.

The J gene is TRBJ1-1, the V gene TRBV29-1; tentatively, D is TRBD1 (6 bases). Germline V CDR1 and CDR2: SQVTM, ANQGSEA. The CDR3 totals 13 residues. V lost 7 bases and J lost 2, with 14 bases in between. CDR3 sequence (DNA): TGCAGCGGACAAAAGGGGGGAAACACTGAAGCTTTCTTT. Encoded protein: CSGQKGGNTEAFF.

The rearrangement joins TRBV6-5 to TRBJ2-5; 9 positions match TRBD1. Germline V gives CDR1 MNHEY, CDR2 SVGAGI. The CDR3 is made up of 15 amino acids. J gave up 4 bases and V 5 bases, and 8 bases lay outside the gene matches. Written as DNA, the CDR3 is TGTGCCAGCAGTATCGACAGGGGGAGACGAGAGACCCAGTACTTC. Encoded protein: CASSIDRGRRETQYF.

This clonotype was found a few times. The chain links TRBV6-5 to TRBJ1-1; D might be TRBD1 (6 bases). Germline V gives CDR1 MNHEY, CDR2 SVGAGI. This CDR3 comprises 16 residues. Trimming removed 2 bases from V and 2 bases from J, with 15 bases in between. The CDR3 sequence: CASSYLAVQGNTEAFF. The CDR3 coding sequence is TGTGCCAGCAGTTACCTCGCGGTACAGGGTAACACTGAAGCTTTCTTT.